The entry below describes one T cell receptor (beta chain). Germline values: CDR1 SGHTA, CDR2 FQGNSA. The CDR3 sequence is 15 residues long. The ends were cut back, 4 bases at V and 3 bases at J, with 16 bases in the middle. Patients were living with locally advanced or metastatic urothelial carcinoma. Patients yielded 1 to 8 samples each, pretreatment and on-treatment. This record belongs to a study of PD-L1 blockade in urothelial cancer. Study overall: From about 2014, patients received atezolizumab, given as 1,200 mg intravenously every 3 weeks.

Synthetically made TCR analog templates were put into each PCR as spikes. Clones were read by immunoSEQ multiplex PCR, and TCRdb kept only the in-frame ones, dropping some. This table has tens of thousands of clones, about 72% appearing once. V and J are TRBV7-2 and TRBJ2-7; D ambiguous. The TCR originated in a man aged 65-85 years with urothelial cancer. The sample in question was PBMCs, obtained around atezolizumab (anti-PD-L1) treatment. The CDR3 here is CASSSDTMPLYEQYF. The CDR3, as DNA: TGTGCCAGCAGCTCCGACACGATGCCCCTCTACGAGCAGTACTTC.